Listed below are T cell receptor beta chains from one sample, sequenced in a study of radiotherapy plus CTLA-4 blockade in lung cancer. Assay used: immunoSEQ multiplex PCR; TCRdb lists only in-frame clones, some missing. The sample lists 20,000 to 30,000 clones; about four fifths were seen once. The specimen was peripheral blood, collected from a patient treated with radiotherapy plus ipilimumab. The receptors derive from a human donor with non-small cell lung cancer that progressed on radiotherapy plus ipilimumab. CDR3s include the opening cysteine and the closing phenylalanine or tryptophan. The D gene is left open where the match is weak. Expanded clones get a size class; other rows say once, few or many, or leave the size out.

d_call: .
j_call: TRBJ2-4
clone_size: once
v_call: TRBV11-2
cdr3_nt: TGTGCCAGCAGCTATTCCGGGACAGCCAAAAACATTCAGTACTTC
cdr3_aa: CASSYSGTAKNIQYF

d_call: TRBD2
j_call: TRBJ2-3
clone_size: .
v_call: TRBV7-2
cdr3_nt: TGTGCCAGCAGCTTACTAGCGGGGGCAGTAGATACGCAGTATTTT
cdr3_aa: CASSLLAGAVDTQYF

d_call: .
j_call: TRBJ2-7
clone_size: .
v_call: TRBV6-1
cdr3_nt: TGTGCCAGCAGTGAAGAGGGTAGTTACTACGAGCAGTACTTC
cdr3_aa: CASSEEGSYYEQYF

d_call: .
j_call: TRBJ1-1
clone_size: .
v_call: TRBV28
cdr3_nt: TGTGCCAGCAGTTTTATTGCGGGGTACGGAGGTGAAGCTTTCTTT
cdr3_aa: CASSFIAGYGGEAFF

d_call: TRBD2
j_call: TRBJ2-3
clone_size: .
v_call: TRBV27
cdr3_nt: TGTGCCAGCAGTTTACTTCAGACTAGCGGGGGCACAGATACGCAGTATTTT
cdr3_aa: CASSLLQTSGGTDTQYF

d_call: TRBD2
j_call: TRBJ2-3
clone_size: .
v_call: TRBV9
cdr3_nt: TGTGCCAGCAGCCCAAGAGGGACTAGCGGGAGGGCAGATACGCAGTATTTT
cdr3_aa: CASSPRGTSGRADTQYF

d_call: .
j_call: TRBJ1-1
clone_size: .
v_call: TRBV11-2
cdr3_nt: TGTGCCAGCAGCTTAGATAGCAGGGCCGGGAACACTGAAGCTTTCTTT
cdr3_aa: CASSLDSRAGNTEAFF

d_call: TRBD2
j_call: TRBJ2-2
clone_size: .
v_call: TRBV18
cdr3_nt: TGTGCCAGCTCACCGACTAGCGACGGCACCGGGGAGCTGTTTTTT
cdr3_aa: CASSPTSDGTGELFF

d_call: .
j_call: TRBJ2-2
clone_size: .
v_call: TRBV9
cdr3_nt: TGTGCCAGCAGCCGGGACGGTCACACCGGGGAGCTGTTTTTT
cdr3_aa: CASSRDGHTGELFF

d_call: TRBD2
j_call: TRBJ2-3
clone_size: .
v_call: TRBV5-4
cdr3_nt: TGTGCCAGCAGCGGCACTAGCGGGGTTCTTCTCACAGATACGCAGTATTTT
cdr3_aa: CASSGTSGVLLTDTQYF

d_call: .
j_call: TRBJ2-7
clone_size: .
v_call: TRBV9
cdr3_nt: TGTGCCAGCAGCGAGGGGGACAGCTTAGCGGGTTACGAGCAGTACTTC
cdr3_aa: CASSEGDSLAGYEQYF

d_call: .
j_call: TRBJ1-1
clone_size: .
v_call: TRBV7-6
cdr3_nt: TGTGCCAGCAGCTTACAGGAAAACACTGAAGCTTTCTTT
cdr3_aa: CASSLQENTEAFF